One sample yielded the 11 T cell receptor beta chains listed below, sequenced in a study of tumor-infiltrating lymphocytes in primary liver carcinoma. Co-extraction yielded RNA and DNA from approximately 22-30 mg of unsorted bulk tissue. A constant-region primer primed TCR beta cDNA synthesis from about 530 ng of total RNA. What produced the TCR beta libraries was three nested multiplex PCR rounds using slightly modified ARM-PCR. TRBV1-TRBV30 forward primers paired with a C-beta reverse primer drove the first two PCR rounds, approximately 11 cycles each. TCRdb re-derived calls from the multiplex PCR reads in MiXCR, one entry per CDR3 protein. The table records almost 45,000 distinct CDR3 sequences, roughly 80% of them present only once. Sample: tumor-adjacent normal liver tissue. The origin of the receptors is a woman aged 25 to 39 with primary liver carcinoma and hepatitis B virus infection.

As regards this clonotype: Likely a read error: the CDR3 ends without its conserved phenylalanine or tryptophan. This rearrangement joins TRBV29-1 to TRBJ1-1, with D unresolved. CDR3 length equals 13 residues. Germline V gives CDR1 SQVTM, CDR2 ANQGSEA. Trimming removed 4 bases at V and 0 bases at J, with 9 bases between. In DNA, the CDR3 is TGCAGCGTTGTGCACAGCATGAACACTGAAGCTTTCTCT. Protein product: CSVVHSMNTEAFS.

In the case of this clonotype: Given a much more abundant clone one base away, this may be a read error. This chain uses TRBV2 with TRBJ2-1, with 9 bases identical to TRBD1. V lost 4 bases, J lost 6 bases, and 7 bases stayed unmatched. The germline CDR1 and CDR2 sequences are SNHLY and FYNNEI. CDR3 length: 15 residues. Written as DNA, the CDR3 is TGTGCCAGCAGTGCTGTGACAGGGGGTCCCAATGAGCAGTTCTTC. This encodes CASSAVTGGPNEQFF.

Details on this clonotype: An end of the junction differs from the germline gene, which may be a read error. This chain uses TRBV6-5 with TRBJ1-1, with D hard to call. The CDR3 length is 13 residues. CDR1 is MNHEY, CDR2 SVGAGI, per germline. The CDR3 loop is CACSLTKNTEAFF. The CDR3 DNA is TGTGCCTGCAGCCTTACAAAGAACACAGAAGCTTTCTTT.

As for this clonotype: The junction shows a germline mismatch at one end, possibly a read error. The rearrangement uses TRBV6-5 and TRBJ2-5; D call uncertain. CDR3 length equals 14 residues. Germline V gene lookup returns CDR1 MNHEY and CDR2 SVGAGI. DNA of the CDR3: TGTGCCGGCAGTTACTCAGGCGGCCATCGGGCCCAGTATTTC. It encodes CAGSYSGGHRAQYF.

The table lists this clonotype with many counts. The gene calls are TRBV7-3 and TRBJ2-1, with D hard to call. The CDR3 runs to 14 residues. Germline V CDR1 and CDR2: SGHTA, FQGTGA. Deletions cut 5 bases from V and 4 bases from J, with 12 bases between. The chain's CDR3 is CASSPGGGYNEQFF. The CDR3, as DNA: TGTGCCAGCAGCCCTGGTGGCGGATACAATGAGCAGTTCTTC.

V is TRBV21-1 and J is TRBJ2-2; the table assigns TRBD1, which was not confirmed against the DNA. TRBV21-1 constitutes a pseudogene. The CDR3 runs to 16 residues. CDR3 sequence: CASSNKDRARTGKLFF. DNA for the CDR3: TGTGCCAGCAGCAATAAGGACAGGGCCCGCACCGGGAAGCTGTTTTTT.

With regard to this clonotype: The CDR3 ends on some other residue instead of the conserved phenylalanine or tryptophan, so this is likely a read error. The gene calls are TRBV11-2 and TRBJ2-1; tentatively, D is TRBD2 (6 bases). CDR1 is SGHAT and CDR2 is FQNNGV in the germline V gene. This CDR3 is built from 15 residues. The CDR3 region is CASNLASETYNEQFI. CDR3 bases: TGTGCCAGCAACTTAGCTAGCGAGACCTACAATGAGCAGTTCATC.

This clonotype was seen ten or more times. The chain carries TRBV6-2 or TRBV6-3 and TRBJ2-7; D ambiguous. The CDR3 loop spans 13 amino acids. Germline CDR1 and CDR2: MNHEY and SVGEGT. V gave up 8 bases and J gave up 3 bases, with 14 bases separating them. The CDR3 DNA reads as TGTGCCAGCCAGTGGTTGTCCCACTACGAGCAGTACTTC. It yields the protein CASQWLSHYEQYF.

This clonotype was recorded many times. The chain employs TRBV12-3 or TRBV12-4 and TRBJ2-2, with 8 bases lining up with TRBD2. The CDR3 has 14 residues. The V gene end was trimmed by 5 bases and the J gene end by 6 bases; junction bases not matched to a gene: 5. The CDR3: CASSTPGLAGELFF. In DNA, the CDR3 is TGTGCCAGCAGTACCCCGGGACTAGCCGGGGAGCTGTTTTTT.

The sample holds a few counts of this clonotype. The V call is TRBV20-1, the J call TRBJ1-5, with no clear D. Trimming pared 1 base from V and 1 base from J, leaving 8 bases between. The V gene's germline CDR1 is DFQATT and CDR2 SNEGSKA (reference sequence). This CDR3 region has 14 residues. The CDR3 sequence is CSARGVTSNQPQHF. In nucleotides, the CDR3 is TGCAGTGCTAGAGGGGTAACAAGCAATCAGCCCCAGCATTTT.

Comment on this clonotype: No conserved phenylalanine or tryptophan ends this CDR3, so it is likely a read error. The DNA is left out, because the CDR3 cannot be placed on it with certainty; the CDR3 is given as TCRdb lists it. This chain joins TRBV29-1 and TRBJ1-1; the table's D call, TRBD1, has no DNA check behind it. Germline V gene data show CDR1 as SQVTM and CDR2 as ANQGSEA. Termini included, the CDR3 measures 12 amino acids. CDR3 region: CSVQQGWTEVIS.